This T cell receptor beta chain was recovered during a study of cytomegalovirus exposure and HLA in healthy donors. The CDR3 extends over 14 amino acids. V dropped 4 bases and J dropped 4; count of bases not matched to a gene: 2. The germline gives CDR1 LGHNT, CDR2 FRNRAP. This PCR relied on a set of 60 Vbeta primers and 13 Jbeta primers. Assay: immunoSEQ multiplex PCR; the TCRdb copy retains only in-frame clones and omits some. The table shows under 90,000 clones, with more than 60% occurring only once. This sequence originates from a man in his forties in good health and CMV-seronegative. This sequence joins TRBV12-5 and TRBJ2-1; 9 bases match TRBD1. Sequencing was performed on PBMCs. The chain's CDR3 is CASGSDRGYNEQFF. The CDR3 DNA reads as TGTGCTAGTGGTTCGGACAGGGGTTACAATGAGCAGTTCTTC.